This T cell receptor (beta chain) was obtained from a study of early T cells in non-severe SARS-CoV-2 infection. General study findings and limits: A preference for anti-spike CD8 responses marked VDJdb matching, which missed private and CD4 specificities.

Tagging with unique molecular identifiers was applied to individual cDNA molecules. One entry per CDR3 protein, called by TCRdb with MiXCR from the 5' RACE reads. The table includes about 110,000 distinct CDR3 sequences, roughly an eighth detected once. Many counts were recorded for this clonotype. Antigen: not known. This CDR3 is 15 amino acids long. V lost 2 bases, J lost 4 bases, and 13 bases lay in between. The gene calls are TRBV12-3 or TRBV12-4 and TRBJ2-3; tentative D call: TRBD2 (6 bases). The clonotype comes from an adult who was a healthcare worker with PCR-confirmed SARS-CoV-2 infection or an uninfected control (not recorded which). The sample comprised whole blood. The CDR3: CASSLMAGSADTQYF. CDR3 bases: TGTGCCAGCAGTTTAATGGCGGGGTCTGCAGATACGCAGTATTTT.